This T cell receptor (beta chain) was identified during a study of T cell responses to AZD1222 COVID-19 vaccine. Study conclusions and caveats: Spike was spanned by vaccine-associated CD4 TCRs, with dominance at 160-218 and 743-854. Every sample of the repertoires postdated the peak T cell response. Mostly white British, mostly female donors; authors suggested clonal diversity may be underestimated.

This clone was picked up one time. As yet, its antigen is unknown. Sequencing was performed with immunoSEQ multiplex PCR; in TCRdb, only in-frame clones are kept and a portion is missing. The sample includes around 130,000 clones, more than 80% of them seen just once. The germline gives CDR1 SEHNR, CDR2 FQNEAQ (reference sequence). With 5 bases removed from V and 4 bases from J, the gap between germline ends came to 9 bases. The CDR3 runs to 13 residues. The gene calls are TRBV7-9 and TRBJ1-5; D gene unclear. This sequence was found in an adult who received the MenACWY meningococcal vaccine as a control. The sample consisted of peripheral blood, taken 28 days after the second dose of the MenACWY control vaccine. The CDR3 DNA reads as TGTGCCAGCAGCCAGGCCGGGAATCAGCCCCAGCATTTT. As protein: CASSQAGNQPQHF.